These T cell receptor beta chains were read from a single sample in a study of somatic mutations in cytotoxic T cells in rheumatoid arthritis. The method was immunoSEQ multiplex PCR; TCRdb's version includes in-frame clones alone and lacks a portion of them. The data contain about 7,000 clones, 75% of them seen just once; the ten biggest clones take up about 15%. The source material was CD8+ T cells sorted from blood. These receptors all come from an adult with rheumatoid arthritis. The conserved cysteine and the conserved F or W are not part of the CDR3 here. D genes are given only for firm matches.

d_call	v_call	j_call	cdr3_aa
.	TRBV27	TRBJ2-1	ASSTGHAANEQF
TRBD2	TRBV7-2	TRBJ2-7	ASSLERGGRGEQY
.	TRBV5-6	TRBJ2-7	ASRFWGANYEQY
.	TRBV9	TRBJ1-5	ASSVDDGSAFRPQH
.	TRBV15	TRBJ1-1	ATSRDPEGLNTEAF
.	TRBV27	TRBJ1-1	ASSLNGPQGAF
.	TRBV5-1	TRBJ2-7	ASSGRDGPSYEQY
.	TRBV13	TRBJ1-6	ASSPSRDYNSPLH
.	TRBV2	TRBJ1-5	ASMVGNQPQH
.	TRBV15	TRBJ1-6	ATSRVLGAPLH
.	TRBV29-1	TRBJ1-2	SAQAGSGYT
TRBD1	TRBV6-1	TRBJ2-1	ASSGGTGMGSEQF
.	TRBV30	TRBJ2-1	AGQYNEQF
TRBD1	TRBV5-1	TRBJ2-3	ASSLEGQSTDTQY
.	TRBV11-3	TRBJ2-1	ASSSRDTSYNEQF
.	TRBV7-3	TRBJ2-3	ASSLLATRESDTQY
TRBD1	TRBV10-3	TRBJ1-2	AISDGQGQIYGYT
TRBD1	TRBV7-9	TRBJ2-5	ASSLYRGFQETQY